This T cell receptor beta chain was recorded in a study of control samples from healthy donors and cancer patients. TCRdb's table, derived via immunoSEQ multiplex PCR, lists solely in-frame clones and lacks some. The sample yields roughly 73,000 clones, approximately 80% seen once. The clonotype originates from a man aged 50-59 years in good health. Sequencing used blood.

CDR3 amino acids: CASSFSDTQYF. In nucleotides, the CDR3 is TGTGCCAGCAGTTTCTCAGATACGCAGTATTTT. The J gene is TRBJ2-3, the V gene TRBV12-3 or TRBV12-4; D gene uncertain. The CDR3 has 11 residues. V was clipped by 3 bases and J by 4 bases, with 2 bases between them.